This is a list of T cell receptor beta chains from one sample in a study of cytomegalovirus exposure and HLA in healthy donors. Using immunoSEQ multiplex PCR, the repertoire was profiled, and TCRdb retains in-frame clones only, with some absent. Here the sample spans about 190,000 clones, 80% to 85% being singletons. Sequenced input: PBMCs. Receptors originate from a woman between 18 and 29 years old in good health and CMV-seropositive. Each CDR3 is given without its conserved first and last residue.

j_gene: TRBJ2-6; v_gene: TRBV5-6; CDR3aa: ASSGAVKGANVLT
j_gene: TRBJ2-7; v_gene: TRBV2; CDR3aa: ASSGQGAYEQY
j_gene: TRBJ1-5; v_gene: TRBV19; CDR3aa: ASSSPRRGNQPQH
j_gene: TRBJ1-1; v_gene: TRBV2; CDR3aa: ASSDFTGMNTEAF
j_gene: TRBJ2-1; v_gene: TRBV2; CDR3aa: ASSLRRGGAVNEQF
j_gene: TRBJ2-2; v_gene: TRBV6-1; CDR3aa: ASSPTGENTGELF
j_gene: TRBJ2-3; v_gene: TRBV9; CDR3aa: ASSTQGASDTQY
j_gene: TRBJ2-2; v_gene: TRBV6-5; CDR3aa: ASSIRQDNTGELF
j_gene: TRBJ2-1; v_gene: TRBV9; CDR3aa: ASSSLASGGNEQF
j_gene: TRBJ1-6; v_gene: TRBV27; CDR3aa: ASSPLGTGNSPLH
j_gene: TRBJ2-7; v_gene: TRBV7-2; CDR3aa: ASSLVGQGNYEQY
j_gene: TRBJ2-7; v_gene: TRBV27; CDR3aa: ASSSTGPEQY
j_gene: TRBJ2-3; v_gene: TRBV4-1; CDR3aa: ASSQLLAVSADTQY
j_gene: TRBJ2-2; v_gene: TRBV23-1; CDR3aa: ASAQGADPGELF
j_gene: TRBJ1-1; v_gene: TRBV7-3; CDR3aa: ASSSGTGGTEAF
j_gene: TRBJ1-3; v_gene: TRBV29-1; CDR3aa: SVRQGYGNTIY
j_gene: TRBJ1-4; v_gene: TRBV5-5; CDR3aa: ASSLARGKLF
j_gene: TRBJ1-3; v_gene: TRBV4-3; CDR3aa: ASSQDIAGAAGNTIY
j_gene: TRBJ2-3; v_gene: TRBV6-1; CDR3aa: ASSEVADTDTQY
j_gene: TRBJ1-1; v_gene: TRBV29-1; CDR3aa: SVFDRVGTEAF
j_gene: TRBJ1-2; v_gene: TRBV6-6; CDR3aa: ASSQGQGGSYGYT
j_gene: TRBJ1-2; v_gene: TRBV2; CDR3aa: ASPRGRQGATEGGYT
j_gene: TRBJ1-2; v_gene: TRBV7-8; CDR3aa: ASRQRQAANYGYT
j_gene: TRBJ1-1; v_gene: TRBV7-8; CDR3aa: ASSPLGGDLTEAF
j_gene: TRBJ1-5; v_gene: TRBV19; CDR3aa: ASTLYGNQPQH
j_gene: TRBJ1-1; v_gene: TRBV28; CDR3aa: ASSAGQGNTEAF
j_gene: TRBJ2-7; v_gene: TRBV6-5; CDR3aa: ASSYFSGQGNYEQY
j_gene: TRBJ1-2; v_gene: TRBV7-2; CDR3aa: ASSLSVGVHYGYT
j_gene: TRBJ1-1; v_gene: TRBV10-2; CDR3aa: ASSYGTVNTEAF
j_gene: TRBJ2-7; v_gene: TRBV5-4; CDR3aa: ASSPGTTSSYEQY
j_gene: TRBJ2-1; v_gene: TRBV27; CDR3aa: ASRDRGPHEQF
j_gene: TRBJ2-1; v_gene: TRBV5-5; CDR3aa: ASSSISGDRSYNEQF
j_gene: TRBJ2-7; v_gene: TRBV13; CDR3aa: ASSLGQGSSYEQY
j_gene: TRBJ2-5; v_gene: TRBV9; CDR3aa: ASSVGLAGSLQETQY
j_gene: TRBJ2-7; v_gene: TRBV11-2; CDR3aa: ASTYGGGSSYEQY
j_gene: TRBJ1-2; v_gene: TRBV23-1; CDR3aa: ASLKGAYGYT
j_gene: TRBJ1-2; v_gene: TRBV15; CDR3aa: ATSRENRDRAAET
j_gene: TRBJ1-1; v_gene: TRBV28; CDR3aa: ASTFRLGG
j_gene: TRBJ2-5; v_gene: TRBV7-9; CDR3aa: ASTREGQETQY
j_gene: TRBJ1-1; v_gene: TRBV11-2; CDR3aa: ASSKQGGTEAF
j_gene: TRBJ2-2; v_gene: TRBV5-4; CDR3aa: ASSSYRGRLVGELF
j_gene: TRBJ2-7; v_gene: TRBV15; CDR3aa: ATSRDTWRNEQY
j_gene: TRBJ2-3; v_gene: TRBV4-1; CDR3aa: ASSQPLEPDTQY
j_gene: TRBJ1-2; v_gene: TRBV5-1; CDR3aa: ASSEGGPRGYT
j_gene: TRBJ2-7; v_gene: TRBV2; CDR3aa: ASTLIAAYSYEQY
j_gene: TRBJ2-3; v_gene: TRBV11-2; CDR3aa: ASSPRLDTQY
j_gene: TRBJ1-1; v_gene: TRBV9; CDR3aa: ASSVRLSPGF
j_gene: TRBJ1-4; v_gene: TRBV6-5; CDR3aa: ASSAAGTGDEKLF
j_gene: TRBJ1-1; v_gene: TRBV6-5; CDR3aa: ASSFSGENTEAF
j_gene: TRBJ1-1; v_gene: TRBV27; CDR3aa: ASSYDRGNTEAF
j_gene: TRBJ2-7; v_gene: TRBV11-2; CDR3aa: ASSPGLGHDYEQY
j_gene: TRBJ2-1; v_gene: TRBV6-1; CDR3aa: ASSEATSGGRNEQF
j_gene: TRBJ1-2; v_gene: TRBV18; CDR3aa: ASSPIPGQGAKNYGYT